Listed here are 28 T cell receptor beta chains from one sample, sequenced in a study of blood T cell repertoires in COVID-19. The protocol was immunoSEQ multiplex PCR, while the TCRdb copy is restricted to in-frame clones and leaves out a portion. The sample includes hundreds of thousands of clones, 85% to 90% of them seen just once. Input material: PBMCs or T cells enriched from blood (not recorded which). These TCRs come from a woman in her forties or fifties with acute COVID-19.

The chain links TRBV6-2 or TRBV6-3 to TRBJ1-1; 7 bases agree with TRBD1. The ends lost 6 bases at V and 8 bases at J; junction bases unmatched: 12. The CDR3 loop spans 14 amino acids. Germline CDR1 MNHEY, CDR2 SVGEGT. CDR3 protein: CASSTGQAILEAFF. The DNA for the CDR3 is TGTGCCAGCAGCACCGGACAGGCCATTCTCGAAGCTTTCTTT.

This sequence joins TRBV3-1 (or the pseudogene TRBV3-2) and TRBJ2-7; no clear D gene. Per germline, CDR1 LGHDT and CDR2 YNNKEL (reference sequence). Deletions cut 3 bases from V and 2 bases from J, with 14 bases between. The CDR3 sequence is 15 residues long. The CDR3 loop is CASSHRVFITYEQYF. The CDR3 region has the DNA TGTGCCAGCAGCCACCGGGTCTTTATAACCTACGAGCAGTACTTC.

There are a few counts of this clone. V usage is TRBV7-6 and J usage is TRBJ2-7; 12 nucleotides match TRBD1. CDR1 is SGHVS and CDR2 is FNYEAQ in the germline V gene. The CDR3 contains 19 residues. With V trimmed by 0 bases and J by 7 bases, 16 bases remained unmatched. The CDR3 DNA reads TGTGCCAGCAGCTTAGCTCCCCCTTACCCGGGACAGGGGGCAGGGGAGCAGTACTTC. Protein: CASSLAPPYPGQGAGEQYF. Looking up the rest from reference TRBV7-6 and TRBJ2-7 gives the full variable domain: GAGVSQSPRYKVTKRGQDVALRCDPISGHVSLYWYRQALGQGPEFLTYFNYEAQQDKSGLPNDRFSAERPEGSISTLTIQRTEQRDSAMYRCASSLAPPYPGQGAGEQYFGPGTRLTVT.

This sequence joins TRBV6-5 and TRBJ2-2; 7 bases map to TRBD1. V lost 6 bases to trimming and J lost 0 bases; unmatched junction nucleotides: 4. This CDR3 contains 15 residues. The germline CDR1 and CDR2 sequences are MNHEY and SVGAGI. In DNA, the CDR3 is TGTGCCAGCAGCTACACAGGGGCGAACACCGGGGAGCTGTTTTTT. This codes for CASSYTGANTGELFF.

The CDR3 DNA follows: TGCGCCAGCAGCTTGGCGCCTGCCAGCTCCTACGAGCAGTACTTC. Residues: CASSLAPASSYEQYF. The J gene is TRBJ2-7, the V gene TRBV5-1; D unclear. In germline, CDR1 is SGHRS, CDR2 YFSETQ. V was shortened by 0 bases and J by 0 bases, with 10 bases between the two germline ends. CDR3 length: 15 amino acids.

There are a few counts of this clone. The genes are TRBV30 and TRBJ2-7; 10 bases line up with TRBD1. With V trimmed by 2 bases and J by 4 bases, 2 bases remained unmatched. Germline CDR1 reads GTSNPN; CDR2 reads SVGIG (reference sequence). CDR3 length: 13 residues. The CDR3 loop is CAWSRTGGYEQYF. CDR3 in DNA: TGTGCCTGGAGTAGGACAGGGGGATACGAGCAGTACTTC.

The chain employs TRBV6-5 and TRBJ1-5; tentative D call: TRBD1 (5 bases). The CDR3 totals 13 residues. Germline assignment: CDR1 MNHEY and CDR2 SVGAGI. V lost 6 bases, J lost 6 bases, and 12 bases lay in between. Here the CDR3 DNA reads TGTGCCAGCAGCCCAGGGCCGGGTCAGCCCCAGCATTTT. This gives the protein CASSPGPGQPQHF.

This chain links TRBV28 with TRBJ1-5, with D perhaps TRBD1 (6 bases). Germline assignment: CDR1 MDHEN and CDR2 SYDVKM. CDR3 length equals 12 residues. V was clipped by 7 bases and J by 7 bases, with 11 bases between them. This chain's CDR3 is CASIQGGQPQHF. DNA for the CDR3: TGTGCCAGCATACAGGGAGGGCAGCCCCAGCATTTT.

CDR3: CASSWGVSGTEAFF. The CDR3 nucleotides read TGTGCCAGCAGTTGGGGGGTTTCCGGCACTGAAGCTTTCTTT. This chain links TRBV6-5 with TRBJ1-1, with D possibly matching TRBD1 (5 bases). Trimming left V 4 bases short and J 4 bases short, with 13 bases between. The CDR3 sequence is 14 residues long. The V gene's germline CDR1 is MNHEY and CDR2 SVGAGI.

V and J are TRBV7-9 and TRBJ2-1, with 9 bases identical to TRBD2. With V trimmed by 5 bases and J by 0 bases, 5 bases remained unmatched. CDR3 length: 16 amino acids. CDR1 and CDR2 from the germline V gene are SEHNR and FQNEAQ (reference sequence). The CDR3 nucleotides are TGTGCCAGCAGCCCATTTAGCGGGAGCTCCTACAATGAGCAGTTCTTC. Translation gives CASSPFSGSSYNEQFF. Variable domain in full (rest from reference TRBV7-9 and TRBJ2-1): DTGVSQNPRHKITKRGQNVTFRCDPISEHNRLYWYRQTLGQGPEFLTYFQNEAQLEKSRLLSDRFSAERPKGSFSTLEIQRTEQGDSAMYLCASSPFSGSSYNEQFFGPGTRLTVL.

V is TRBV7-9 and J is TRBJ2-3; the match to TRBD1 covers 8 bases. The CDR3 covers 17 residues. Germline V gene sequence: CDR1 SEHNR, CDR2 FQNEAQ (reference sequence). V gave up 5 bases and J gave up 5 bases; unmatched junction bases: 15. The CDR3 nucleotides read TGTGCCAGCAGCCAGGCCCAGGGGGCGCCGGGCCGAGATACGCAGTATTTT. Its translation is CASSQAQGAPGRDTQYF.

The chain uses TRBV10-3 and TRBJ1-2; TRBD1 might be the D (5 bases). V was cut by 4 bases and J by 4 bases, with 10 bases left in between. Per germline, CDR1 ENHRY and CDR2 SYGVKD. The CDR3 loop spans 13 amino acids. The CDR3 bases are TGTGCCATCAGTGGGGGGGGTACCTATGGCTACACCTTC. Its protein is CAISGGGTYGYTF.

The chain carries TRBV3-1 (or the pseudogene TRBV3-2) and TRBJ1-1, with a weak D call TRBD1 (6 bases). V lost 5 bases and J lost 2, with 12 bases in between. Germline CDR1 is LGHDT and CDR2 is YNNKEL (reference sequence). CDR3 length: 14 amino acids. For the CDR3, the DNA is TGTGCCAGCAGCAGAATGGACAGTAACACTGAAGCTTTCTTT. Translation gives CASSRMDSNTEAFF.

CDR3 amino acids: CSVPRDRVYNEQFF. The CDR3 bases are TGCAGCGTCCCCCGGGACAGGGTCTACAATGAGCAGTTCTTC. This rearrangement joins TRBV29-1 to TRBJ2-1, with 9 positions matching TRBD1. Germline loops: CDR1 SQVTM, CDR2 ANQGSEA. V trimming: 6 bases; J trimming: 3 bases; junction bases outside the gene matches: 6. The CDR3 extends over 14 amino acids.

The chain couples TRBV19 to TRBJ2-1; 11 nucleotides match TRBD2. The CDR3 contains 16 residues. Trimming removed 0 bases from V and 9 bases from J; junction bases left unmatched: 7. In germline, CDR1 is LNHDA, CDR2 SQIVND (reference sequence). The CDR3 bases are TGTGCCAGTAGTATAGAAGGACTAGCGGGTTGGGGTGAGCAGTTCTTC. Translated: CASSIEGLAGWGEQFF.

This clone was recorded only once. The V call is TRBV4-3, the J call TRBJ1-2, with D unresolved. Germline CDR1 LGHNA, CDR2 YSLEER. Trimming cost V 0 bases and J 4 bases, with 12 bases left between them. The CDR3 extends over 15 amino acids. In DNA form, the CDR3 reads TGCGCCAGCAGCCAAGATCTCACAGACCGCTATGGCTACACCTTC. The encoded protein is CASSQDLTDRYGYTF.

The V call is TRBV6-5, the J call TRBJ1-4; 8 nucleotides match TRBD1. CDR1 MNHEY and CDR2 SVGAGI come from the germline V gene. V dropped 5 bases and J dropped 7; count of bases not matched to a gene: 9. CDR3 length equals 15 residues. In DNA form, the CDR3 reads TGTGCCAGCAGTCCCTGGACAGGGAATACTGAAAAACTGTTTTTT. It codes for CASSPWTGNTEKLFF.

The chain joins TRBV7-2 to TRBJ2-1; 9 bases align to TRBD2. This CDR3 region has 15 residues. V lost 3 bases to trimming and J lost 8 bases; unmatched junction nucleotides: 8. CDR1 and CDR2 (germline): SGHTA, FQGNSA. CDR3 sequence: CASSFQAGGVDEQFF. The CDR3 region has the DNA TGTGCCAGCAGCTTTCAAGCGGGAGGTGTCGATGAGCAGTTCTTC.

This chain joins TRBV21-1 and TRBJ2-7; the tabulated D call, TRBD2, remains unverified against the DNA. TRBV21-1 is classified as a pseudogene. The CDR3 has 19 amino acids. CDR3 bases: TGTGCCAGCAGCAAACACCCGGTCACTAGCGGGCCCCCGAACTACGAGCAGTACTTC. Residues: CASSKHPVTSGPPNYEQYF.

V usage is TRBV3-1 (or the pseudogene TRBV3-2) and J usage is TRBJ1-5; 9 bases map to TRBD1. The CDR3 runs 16 residues. With V trimmed by 1 base and J by 5 bases, 6 bases remained unmatched. From germline, CDR1 is LGHDT and CDR2 YNNKEL (reference sequence). The CDR3 reads CASSQGSQGAYQPQHF. The CDR3 DNA follows: TGTGCCAGCAGCCAAGGTTCACAGGGGGCTTATCAGCCCCAGCATTTT.

In this sample, this clone turned up once. The rearrangement joins TRBV7-8 to TRBJ2-1, with 13 bases aligning to TRBD2. Per the germline V gene, CDR1 is SGHVS and CDR2 is FQNEAQ. Losses at the gene ends were 5 bases for V and 7 bases for J; bases not matched to a gene: 8. The CDR3 covers 16 residues. The CDR3 here is CASSPPLAGGRNEQFF. The CDR3 DNA reads TGTGCCAGCAGCCCGCCACTAGCGGGAGGGCGTAATGAGCAGTTCTTC.

DNA for the CDR3: TGTGCCAGTACCCTGGGGGGGGAGTTAAAGCCCCAGCATTTT. This codes for CASTLGGELKPQHF. The chain uses TRBV28 and TRBJ1-5, with a weak D call TRBD1 (5 bases). The CDR3 has 14 amino acids. Germline CDR1 is MDHEN and CDR2 is SYDVKM. The V and J ends lost 9 bases and 8 bases respectively, with 20 bases between them. The whole variable domain, remainder taken from reference TRBV28 and TRBJ1-5, is DVKVTQSSRYLVKRTGEKVFLECVQDMDHENMFWYRQDPGLGLRLIYFSYDVKMKEKGDIPEGYSVSREKKERFSLILESASTNQTSMYLCASTLGGELKPQHFGDGTRLSIL.

Concerning this clone: The junction and the germline gene differ at one end; a read error may be behind it. The chain carries TRBV5-1 and TRBJ1-2; 10 nucleotides agree with TRBD1. The V gene's germline CDR1 is SGHRS and CDR2 YFSETQ. The CDR3 covers 13 residues. The CDR3 DNA follows: TGCGCCAGCAGCACCCGGGACAGGGGTGGGATATACTTC. Translation: CASSTRDRGGIYF.

The chain recombines TRBV7-3 with TRBJ2-1; TRBD2 agrees at 9 bases. CDR1 is SGHTA, CDR2 FQGTGA, per germline. This CDR3 has 16 residues. V lost 4 bases to trimming and J lost 4 bases; unmatched junction nucleotides: 8. The CDR3 region is CASSSSGTSSYNEQFF. For the CDR3, the DNA is TGTGCCAGCAGCTCGTCCGGGACTAGCTCATACAATGAGCAGTTCTTC. Using reference TRBV7-3 and TRBJ2-1 for the parts outside the CDR3, the full variable domain is GAGVSQTPSNKVTEKGKYVELRCDPISGHTALYWYRQSLGQGPEFLIYFQGTGAADDSGLPNDRFFAVRPEGSVSTLKIQRTERGDSAVYLCASSSSGTSSYNEQFFGPGTRLTVL.

The CDR3 DNA follows: TGTGCCAGCAGCCAAGTGGCTAGCGTCTACACCGGGGAGCTGTTTTTT. It encodes CASSQVASVYTGELFF. J is TRBJ2-2 and V is TRBV3-1 (or the pseudogene TRBV3-2), with a weak D call TRBD2 (6 bases). Germline loops: CDR1 LGHDT, CDR2 YNNKEL (reference sequence). CDR3 size: 16 residues. Between the trimmed V and J ends, which lost 1 base and 3 bases, there was a span of 12 bases.

This sequence joins TRBV6-5 and TRBJ1-3; D gene unclear. Germline V gives CDR1 MNHEY, CDR2 SVGAGI. CDR3 size: 13 residues. Trimming removed 6 bases at V and 8 bases at J, with 14 bases between. CDR3 region: CASRITSGDTIYF. The CDR3 nucleotides are TGTGCCAGCAGGATAACCTCCGGGGACACCATATATTTT.

The chain combines TRBV3-1 (or the pseudogene TRBV3-2) with TRBJ1-3; D not certain. V dropped 0 bases and J dropped 6 bases, with 12 bases sitting between them. CDR3 length equals 15 residues. The germline CDR1 and CDR2 sequences are LGHDT and YNNKEL (reference sequence). The CDR3 nucleotides are TGTGCCAGCAGCCAAGAACTAGCGGGCCCAAACACCATATATTTT. It codes for CASSQELAGPNTIYF.

This chain uses TRBV7-2 with TRBJ2-5; D gene ambiguous. Germline V CDR1 and CDR2: SGHTA, FQGNSA. This CDR3 has 14 residues. V was cut by 5 bases and J by 1 base, with 11 bases left in between. The CDR3 loop reads CASSPSRAQETQYF. For the CDR3, the DNA is TGTGCCAGCAGCCCCTCGAGAGCCCAAGAGACCCAGTACTTC.